What follows are 28 T cell receptor beta chains derived from one specimen sequenced in a study of cytomegalovirus exposure and HLA in healthy donors. The PCR made use of 60 Vbeta and 13 Jbeta primers. Using immunoSEQ multiplex PCR, the repertoire was profiled, and TCRdb retains in-frame clones only, with some absent. The table shows under 150,000 clones, with 81% occurring only once. The sample was PBMCs. The receptors come from a woman between 40 and 55 years old in good health and CMV-seropositive.

The chain carries TRBV27 and TRBJ2-5; 10 bases line up with TRBD2. CDR1 MNHEY and CDR2 SMNVEV come from the germline V gene (reference sequence). The CDR3 spans 14 residues. Unmatched junction bases numbered 4, after V lost 2 bases and J lost 7 bases. CDR3 sequence: CASSLRLAGATQYF. The CDR3, as DNA: TGTGCCAGCAGTTTAAGGCTAGCGGGGGCGACCCAGTACTTC.

The V call is TRBV5-1, the J call TRBJ2-5; D is unclear. This CDR3 has 13 amino acids. The germline V gene encodes CDR1 SGHRS and CDR2 YFSETQ. Trimming pared 1 base from V and 5 bases from J, leaving 9 bases between. CDR3 residues: CASSLLQVETQYF. The CDR3 nucleotides read TGCGCCAGCAGCTTGCTTCAGGTTGAGACCCAGTACTTC.

J is TRBJ2-7 and V is TRBV13; 7 bases fit TRBD2. Germline assignment: CDR1 PRHDT and CDR2 FYEKMQ (reference sequence). The ends lost 5 bases at V and 5 bases at J; junction bases unmatched: 6. This CDR3 has 13 amino acids. The DNA for the CDR3 is TGTGCCAGCAGCCTCCCGGGGAGGGACGAGCAGTACTTC. Translation gives CASSLPGRDEQYF.

At least ten counts were recorded for this clone. The chain links TRBV6-5 to TRBJ2-1; TRBD2 aligns across 8 bases. CDR1 is MNHEY, CDR2 SVGAGI, per germline. After removal of 2 bases from V and 10 bases from J, the junction contained 10 bases not matched to a gene. CDR3 size: 15 residues. CDR3 in amino acids: CASSYLTGGGREQFF. The CDR3 DNA is TGTGCCAGCAGTTACCTGACCGGGGGGGGACGGGAGCAGTTCTTC.

This clone appeared a single time. This sequence joins TRBV7-9 and TRBJ2-5, with 7 bases identical to TRBD2. CDR3 size: 13 residues. The trim removed 6 bases at V and 1 base at J, leaving 2 bases unmatched. Germline V lookup: CDR1 SEHNR, CDR2 FQNEAQ (reference sequence). The CDR3 region has the DNA TGTGCCAGCAGTTCTAGCGGCCAAGAGACCCAGTACTTC. This sequence encodes CASSSSGQETQYF.

The chain couples TRBV21-1 to TRBJ1-1; the table's TRBD1 call for D was not verified on the DNA. TRBV21-1 is a recognized pseudogene. The CDR3 covers 16 residues. CDR3 nucleotides: TGTGCCAGCAGCATCTGGGGCAACCTCATGAACACTGAAGCTTTCTTT. Amino acids: CASSIWGNLMNTEAFF.

The rearrangement uses TRBV4-1 and TRBJ2-7, with TRBD1 as a possible D gene (5 bases). The CDR3 has 13 residues. The V end was cut by 8 bases, the J end by 3 bases, with 14 bases between. CDR1 and CDR2 (germline): MGHRA, YSYEKL. The CDR3 sequence is CASSETELYEQYF. In nucleotides, the CDR3 is TGCGCCAGCTCTGAGACAGAGCTCTACGAGCAGTACTTC.

This sequence joins TRBV9 and TRBJ2-1; 8 nucleotides align to TRBD2. The CDR3 has 20 residues. V lost 0 bases and J lost 0; bases outside the gene matches: 14. Germline loops: CDR1 SGDLS, CDR2 YYNGEE. CDR3 DNA sequence: TGTGCCAGCAGCGTAGATCCAGCGGGGGCCTCTCAGAGCTCCTACAATGAGCAGTTCTTC. As protein: CASSVDPAGASQSSYNEQFF.

This sequence joins TRBV19 and TRBJ2-1; no clear D. The germline gives CDR1 LNHDA, CDR2 SQIVND (reference sequence). V lost 2 bases and J 6 bases, leaving 11 bases between the germline ends. This CDR3 spans 14 amino acids. The CDR3 bases are TGTGCCAGTAGTATACCAGTATCAGGCAATGAGCAGTTCTTC. Protein: CASSIPVSGNEQFF.

The chain combines TRBV6-5 with TRBJ1-3, with 7 nucleotides matching TRBD1. In germline, CDR1 is MNHEY, CDR2 SVGAGI. The V gene end was trimmed by 6 bases and the J gene end by 8 bases; junction bases not matched to a gene: 7. This CDR3 contains 13 residues. CDR3 coding DNA: TGTGCCAGCAGCGAAGGGGGCGCGTACACCATATATTTT. It encodes CASSEGGAYTIYF.

This clone was seen just once. V usage is TRBV19 and J usage is TRBJ1-2; possibly TRBD1 for D (6 bases). Germline CDR1 LNHDA, CDR2 SQIVND (reference sequence). This CDR3 is 13 amino acids long. Trimming removed 1 base from V and 6 bases from J, with 9 bases in between. Written as DNA, the CDR3 is TGTGCCAGTAGTATAGGGGACAAAGATGGCTACACCTTC. Translating it yields CASSIGDKDGYTF. Variable domain in full (rest from reference TRBV19 and TRBJ1-2): DGGITQSPKYLFRKEGQNVTLSCEQNLNHDAMYWYRQDPGQGLRLIYYSQIVNDFQKGDIAEGYSVSREKKESFPLTVTSAQKNPTAFYLCASSIGDKDGYTFGSGTRLTVV.

The rearrangement uses TRBV2 and TRBJ2-7; 8 nucleotides match TRBD2. CDR1 and CDR2 (germline): SNHLY, FYNNEI. Trimming cost V 6 bases and J 7 bases; bases outside gene matches: 8. This CDR3 comprises 13 residues. CDR3 coding DNA: TGTGCCAGCAGAAGCGGGGGAGGGCGGGAGCAGTACTTC. Amino acid sequence: CASRSGGGREQYF. The full variable domain, completed using reference TRBV2 and TRBJ2-7, is EPEVTQTPSHQVTQMGQEVILRCVPISNHLYFYWYRQILGQKVEFLVSFYNNEISEKSEIFDDQFSVERPDGSNFTLKIRSTKLEDSAMYFCASRSGGGREQYFGPGTRLTVT.

J is TRBJ2-1 and V is TRBV5-4; D may be TRBD2 (6 bases). Trimming shortened V by 1 base and J by 5 bases, and 10 bases separated the two germline ends. The CDR3 runs 14 residues. Germline V gene data show CDR1 as SGHNT and CDR2 as YYREEE (reference sequence). CDR3 DNA: TGTGCCAGCAGCTTGTTGGGACTTCACAATGAGCAGTTCTTC. Its translation: CASSLLGLHNEQFF.

The chain recombines TRBV7-6 with TRBJ2-7; possible D gene TRBD2, 5 bases. V shed 1 base and J shed 1 base, with 11 bases lying between them. This CDR3 is built from 15 residues. Germline V gene data show CDR1 as SGHVS and CDR2 as FNYEAQ. As DNA, the CDR3 is TGTGCCAGCAGCTTAGACTCTACTAGTTCCTACGAGCAGTACTTC. This sequence encodes CASSLDSTSSYEQYF. The full variable domain, with the rest looked up from reference TRBV7-6 and TRBJ2-7, is GAGVSQSPRYKVTKRGQDVALRCDPISGHVSLYWYRQALGQGPEFLTYFNYEAQQDKSGLPNDRFSAERPEGSISTLTIQRTEQRDSAMYRCASSLDSTSSYEQYFGPGTRLTVT.

This sequence joins TRBV5-1 and TRBJ2-1; the match to TRBD2 covers 8 bases. The CDR3 consists of 15 residues. CDR1 is SGHRS and CDR2 is YFSETQ in the germline V gene. Trimming at V came to 0 bases and at J to 3 bases, leaving 2 bases not matched to a gene. The DNA of the CDR3 is TGCGCCAGCAGCTTGGTTGCGGGAGGCTACAATGAGCAGTTCTTC. It codes for CASSLVAGGYNEQFF.

The gene calls are TRBV18 and TRBJ1-5, with D possibly being TRBD1 (6 bases). CDR3 size: 13 residues. CDR1 and CDR2 from the germline V gene are KGHSH and LQKENI. V dropped 2 bases and J dropped 9 bases, with 11 bases sitting between them. The CDR3: CASSPTGKRPQHF. The CDR3 nucleotides read TGTGCCAGCTCACCAACAGGGAAGAGGCCCCAGCATTTT.

This rearrangement joins TRBV29-1 to TRBJ2-5, with 9 nucleotides matching TRBD2. Losses at the gene ends were 7 bases for V and 5 bases for J; bases not matched to a gene: 11. The CDR3 runs 14 residues. Germline V gene lookup returns CDR1 SQVTM and CDR2 ANQGSEA. The CDR3 nucleotides are TGCAGCGCTACGCGCGGGGGGGCCGGGGAGACCCAGTACTTC. As protein: CSATRGGAGETQYF.

The CDR3 region has the DNA TGTGCCAGCAGTTACCCAAAGGGGAGGGACTATGGCTACACCTTC. As protein: CASSYPKGRDYGYTF. The chain uses TRBV6-6 and TRBJ1-2; weak D call: TRBD1 (5 bases). The CDR3 length is 15 residues. CDR1 is MNHNY and CDR2 is SVGAGI in the germline V gene (reference sequence). V lost 2 bases to trimming and J lost 3 bases, with 13 bases between them.

Here the CDR3 reads CSIRGQDANTGELFF. The CDR3 nucleotides are TGCAGCATCCGCGGACAGGACGCGAACACCGGGGAGCTGTTTTTT. The chain is built from TRBV29-1 and TRBJ2-2; 7 bases fit TRBD1. Germline CDR1 reads SQVTM; CDR2 reads ANQGSEA. The CDR3 length is 15 residues. Germline trimming cut 8 bases from V and 0 bases from J; bases unmatched to any gene: 9.

The J gene is TRBJ2-5, the V gene TRBV2, with TRBD2 as a possible D gene (5 bases). Germline CDR1 is SNHLY and CDR2 is FYNNEI. CDR3 length equals 14 residues. V was clipped by 7 bases and J by 1 base, with 13 bases between them. The CDR3 loop is CASTALGAQETQYF. The CDR3 region has the DNA TGTGCCAGCACCGCCCTGGGAGCCCAAGAGACCCAGTACTTC.

The J gene is TRBJ1-1, the V gene TRBV5-1, with a possible D match to TRBD1 (6 bases). Germline lookup yields CDR1 SGHRS and CDR2 YFSETQ. The CDR3 has 16 amino acids. V was cut by 5 bases and J by 4 bases, with 21 bases left in between. CDR3: CASRRIGGSVSTEAFF. CDR3 nucleotide sequence: TGCGCCAGCAGAAGAATAGGGGGATCGGTGAGCACTGAAGCTTTCTTT. The full variable domain, its missing parts supplied by reference TRBV5-1 and TRBJ1-1, is KAGVTQTPRYLIKTRGQQVTLSCSPISGHRSVSWYQQTPGQGLQFLFEYFSETQRNKGNFPGRFSGRQFSNSRSEMNVSTLELGDSALYLCASRRIGGSVSTEAFFGQGTRLTVV.

In this sample, this clone turned up a few times. V and J are TRBV5-1 and TRBJ2-6, with TRBD1 as a possible D gene (6 bases). The CDR3 is made up of 19 amino acids. V shed 2 bases and J shed 0 bases, with 18 bases lying between them. CDR1 and CDR2 from the germline V gene are SGHRS and YFSETQ. Here the CDR3 reads CASSFFPTGSSSGANVLTF. As DNA, the CDR3 is TGCGCCAGCAGCTTTTTCCCGACAGGATCTAGCTCTGGGGCCAACGTCCTGACTTTC.

The genes are TRBV9 and TRBJ2-6, with 9 bases that match TRBD1. This CDR3 is 16 amino acids long. CDR1 SGDLS and CDR2 YYNGEE come from the germline V gene. Trimming cost V 4 bases and J 4 bases; bases outside gene matches: 6. CDR3 residues: CASSIQGAWGANVLTF. Here the CDR3 DNA reads TGTGCCAGCAGCATACAGGGGGCGTGGGGGGCCAACGTCCTGACTTTC. Looking up the rest from reference TRBV9 and TRBJ2-6 gives the full variable domain: DSGVTQTPKHLITATGQRVTLRCSPRSGDLSVYWYQQSLDQGLQFLIQYYNGEERAKGNILERFSAQQFPDLHSELNLSSLELGDSALYFCASSIQGAWGANVLTFGAGSRLTVL.

The rearrangement links TRBV4-3 to TRBJ2-7; 7 nucleotides align to TRBD1. V shed 3 bases, J shed 4 bases, and the junction held 15 bases outside the gene matches. The CDR3 sequence is 17 residues long. Germline values: CDR1 LGHNA, CDR2 YSLEER. CDR3 in DNA: TGCGCCAGCAGCCATGAGAACACCGGGACAGCTAAATACGAGCAGTACTTC. Protein sequence: CASSHENTGTAKYEQYF.

This sequence joins TRBV7-3 and TRBJ2-1; perhaps TRBD1 as D (5 bases). Trimming cost V 5 bases and J 3 bases, with 17 bases left between them. Germline V gene lookup returns CDR1 SGHTA and CDR2 FQGTGA. The CDR3 consists of 16 residues. The CDR3 reads CASSLYGGADYNEQFF. The CDR3 DNA sequence: TGTGCCAGCAGCCTATACGGTGGGGCGGACTACAATGAGCAGTTCTTC.

The gene calls are TRBV10-3 and TRBJ1-2, with a weak D call TRBD1 (6 bases). This CDR3 has 14 residues. CDR1 and CDR2 (germline): ENHRY, SYGVKD. V was shortened by 2 bases and J by 5 bases, with 12 bases between the two germline ends. The CDR3, as DNA: TGTGCCATCAGTGAGAAGGCAGGGGAGTATGGCTACACCTTC. Residues: CAISEKAGEYGYTF.

The genes are TRBV27 and TRBJ2-2; D is perhaps TRBD2 (6 bases). The CDR3 runs to 14 residues. Trimming left V 0 bases short and J 6 bases short, with 8 bases between. Germline V gene sequence: CDR1 MNHEY, CDR2 SMNVEV (reference sequence). The CDR3 spells CASSLSGLPGELFF. CDR3 bases: TGTGCCAGCAGTTTATCGGGACTTCCCGGGGAGCTGTTTTTT.

This clone was observed a handful of times. CDR3 loop: CASRGQGGNNEQFF. As DNA, the CDR3 is TGTGCCAGCAGAGGACAGGGAGGTAACAATGAGCAGTTCTTC. The rearrangement links TRBV9 to TRBJ2-1; 8 positions match TRBD1. V was clipped by 5 bases and J by 5 bases; unmatched bases: 6. CDR1 is SGDLS, CDR2 YYNGEE, per germline. This CDR3 spans 14 amino acids.